A selection of T cell receptor beta chains follows, all from one sample in a study of cytomegalovirus exposure and HLA in healthy donors. Profiled with immunoSEQ multiplex PCR; TCRdb holds only in-frame clones, not every one. Of 150,000 to 200,000 clones in the sample, more than 60% were seen once. The sequenced material came from PBMCs. The receptor set was obtained from a man younger than 30 in good health and CMV-seropositive. The CDR3 runs from the conserved cysteine through the conserved F or W. D genes are given only for firm matches. Where a row states a size, it is once, few, many or the class of an expanded clone; other rows omit it.

j_gene: TRBJ2-5; abundance: NA; v_gene: TRBV2; d_gene: NA; CDR3nt: TGTGCCAGCAGTGGGGGCACCGCGCCGGGAGAGACCCAGTACTTC; CDR3aa: CASSGGTAPGETQYF
j_gene: TRBJ2-1; abundance: NA; v_gene: TRBV18; d_gene: TRBD1; CDR3nt: TGTGCCAGCTCACCAGAACAGGGGGATTCTGAGCAGTTCTTC; CDR3aa: CASSPEQGDSEQFF
j_gene: TRBJ1-2; abundance: once; v_gene: TRBV2; d_gene: NA; CDR3nt: TGTGCCAGCAGTACAGCTAACTATGGCTACACCTTC; CDR3aa: CASSTANYGYTF
j_gene: TRBJ2-5; abundance: NA; v_gene: TRBV18; d_gene: NA; CDR3nt: TGTGCCAGCTCACCACAGGGAGTTTCAAAAGAGACCCAGTACTTC; CDR3aa: CASSPQGVSKETQYF
j_gene: TRBJ2-3; abundance: NA; v_gene: TRBV7-8; d_gene: TRBD1; CDR3nt: TGTGCCAGCAGCTTCCGGGACAGGGTGGGTTCTGCAGATACGCAGTATTTT; CDR3aa: CASSFRDRVGSADTQYF
j_gene: TRBJ2-4; abundance: NA; v_gene: TRBV27; d_gene: NA; CDR3nt: TGTGCCAGCAGTTTCGGTTCGTCCGTAGCCAAAAACATTCAGTACTTC; CDR3aa: CASSFGSSVAKNIQYF
j_gene: TRBJ2-7; abundance: NA; v_gene: TRBV2; d_gene: NA; CDR3nt: TGTGCCAGCATGAGAGCTTACGAGCAGTACTTC; CDR3aa: CASMRAYEQYF
j_gene: TRBJ2-3; abundance: NA; v_gene: TRBV2; d_gene: TRBD2; CDR3nt: TGTGCCAGCAGTACGGGGGGGCGGGATACGCAGTATTTT; CDR3aa: CASSTGGRDTQYF
j_gene: TRBJ2-1; abundance: few; v_gene: TRBV29-1; d_gene: NA; CDR3nt: TGCAGCGTTGAACTCAGACAAGAGGACCCGCCCGTCCTAGTCGGAGGGGATGAGCAGTTCTTC; CDR3aa: CSVELRQEDPPVLVGGDEQFF
j_gene: TRBJ2-3; abundance: NA; v_gene: TRBV6-5; d_gene: TRBD2; CDR3nt: TGTGCCAGCATCGAGACTAGCGGGAGCACAGATACGCAGTATTTT; CDR3aa: CASIETSGSTDTQYF
j_gene: TRBJ2-4; abundance: NA; v_gene: TRBV7-9; d_gene: NA; CDR3nt: TGTGCCAGCAGCCCCATAGCGAGTCCCAAAAACATTCAGTACTTC; CDR3aa: CASSPIASPKNIQYF
j_gene: TRBJ2-3; abundance: NA; v_gene: TRBV7-2; d_gene: NA; CDR3nt: TGTGCCAGCAGCTTAGCGGTTCGCGGCTCGCAGTATTTT; CDR3aa: CASSLAVRGSQYF
j_gene: TRBJ1-2; abundance: NA; v_gene: TRBV14; d_gene: NA; CDR3nt: TGTGCCAGCAGCCTTATACAGGGTAGTGGCTACACCTTC; CDR3aa: CASSLIQGSGYTF
j_gene: TRBJ2-6; abundance: NA; v_gene: TRBV4-1; d_gene: TRBD1; CDR3nt: TGCGCCAGCAGTTACATCGGGACAGGGACATCTGGGGCCAACGTCCTGACTTTC; CDR3aa: CASSYIGTGTSGANVLTF
j_gene: TRBJ1-5; abundance: NA; v_gene: TRBV5-8; d_gene: TRBD1; CDR3nt: TGTGCCAGCAGCCAGGGACAGGGAGTCAATCAGCCCCAGCATTTT; CDR3aa: CASSQGQGVNQPQHF
j_gene: TRBJ2-7; abundance: few; v_gene: TRBV4-1; d_gene: TRBD2; CDR3nt: TGCGCCAGCTCTCGGGGCCTAGCGGCTAAGGGTGTGCAGTACTTC; CDR3aa: CASSRGLAAKGVQYF
j_gene: TRBJ2-7; abundance: NA; v_gene: TRBV7-2; d_gene: TRBD2; CDR3nt: TGTGCCAGCAGCTTAAGCGGGGCCGTCCCCTACGAGCAGTACTTC; CDR3aa: CASSLSGAVPYEQYF
j_gene: TRBJ1-2; abundance: NA; v_gene: TRBV5-1; d_gene: NA; CDR3nt: TGCGCCAGCAGCACCGGACCAGAGAGGGATGGCTACACCTTC; CDR3aa: CASSTGPERDGYTF
j_gene: TRBJ2-7; abundance: NA; v_gene: TRBV19; d_gene: TRBD1; CDR3nt: TGTGCCAGTAGTCTCAACCACGGGACAGGTCCTACCTACGAGCAGTACTTC; CDR3aa: CASSLNHGTGPTYEQYF
j_gene: TRBJ2-1; abundance: NA; v_gene: TRBV5-4; d_gene: NA; CDR3nt: TGTGCCAGCAGCCTCCGGGTAGTCGGGAGAGGTAATGAGCAGTTCTTC; CDR3aa: CASSLRVVGRGNEQFF
j_gene: TRBJ1-1; abundance: NA; v_gene: TRBV28; d_gene: TRBD1; CDR3nt: TGTGCCAGCAGTCTCACAGGGGGCAGGACTGAAGCTTTCTTT; CDR3aa: CASSLTGGRTEAFF
j_gene: TRBJ1-2; abundance: NA; v_gene: TRBV7-9; d_gene: NA; CDR3nt: TGTGCCAGCGATGGGGACAACAACTATGGCTACACCTTC; CDR3aa: CASDGDNNYGYTF
j_gene: TRBJ2-5; abundance: NA; v_gene: TRBV5-4; d_gene: TRBD2; CDR3nt: TGTGCCAGCAGCTTGGGAAGCGGGAGGGTCCAAGAGACCCAGTACTTC; CDR3aa: CASSLGSGRVQETQYF
j_gene: TRBJ1-1; abundance: NA; v_gene: TRBV6-5; d_gene: TRBD1; CDR3nt: TGTGCCAGCAGTTACGACAGGGGGCAGAACACTGAAGCTTTCTTT; CDR3aa: CASSYDRGQNTEAFF
j_gene: TRBJ1-1; abundance: NA; v_gene: TRBV7-3; d_gene: NA; CDR3nt: TGTGCCAGCAGCTCACAGATGAACACTGAAGCTTTCTTT; CDR3aa: CASSSQMNTEAFF
j_gene: TRBJ2-1; abundance: NA; v_gene: TRBV7-3; d_gene: NA; CDR3nt: TGTGCCAGCAGCTTAACATCGTACAATGAGCAGTTCTTC; CDR3aa: CASSLTSYNEQFF
j_gene: TRBJ2-3; abundance: few; v_gene: TRBV9; d_gene: TRBD2; CDR3nt: TGTGCCAGCAGCGTAGCGGCGGGAGGGCCCACAGATACGCAGTATTTT; CDR3aa: CASSVAAGGPTDTQYF
j_gene: TRBJ2-3; abundance: NA; v_gene: TRBV5-5; d_gene: TRBD1; CDR3nt: TGTGCCAGCCGACGTGGGACAGGGGGTCTAAATACGCAGTATTTT; CDR3aa: CASRRGTGGLNTQYF
j_gene: TRBJ2-7; abundance: NA; v_gene: TRBV9; d_gene: TRBD2; CDR3nt: TGTGCCAGCAGCGCACGGGAGGGACTGGCTTTTGCCTACGAGCAGTACTTC; CDR3aa: CASSAREGLAFAYEQYF
j_gene: TRBJ2-3; abundance: NA; v_gene: TRBV6-1; d_gene: TRBD2; CDR3nt: TGTGCCAGCAGTGGCCTAGCGGGTACAGATACGCAGTATTTT; CDR3aa: CASSGLAGTDTQYF
j_gene: TRBJ2-3; abundance: NA; v_gene: TRBV7-6; d_gene: NA; CDR3nt: TGTGCCAGCAGCTTGCGATCAGGGGTGGTTGGCACAGATACGCAGTATTTT; CDR3aa: CASSLRSGVVGTDTQYF
j_gene: TRBJ2-7; abundance: NA; v_gene: TRBV18; d_gene: NA; CDR3nt: TGTGCCAGCTCACCATTACCGGGCGAGCAGTACTTC; CDR3aa: CASSPLPGEQYF
j_gene: TRBJ1-1; abundance: once; v_gene: TRBV7-9; d_gene: TRBD1; CDR3nt: TGTGCCATACCCGGGACAGTGAACACTGAAGCTTTCTTT; CDR3aa: CAIPGTVNTEAFF
j_gene: TRBJ2-7; abundance: NA; v_gene: TRBV13; d_gene: TRBD2; CDR3nt: TGTGCCAGCAGCCTACTTAGCGGGAGTAGTCTCGAGCAGTACTTC; CDR3aa: CASSLLSGSSLEQYF
j_gene: TRBJ2-1; abundance: NA; v_gene: TRBV4-1; d_gene: TRBD2; CDR3nt: TGCGCCAGCAGCCAAGAAGGGGGACTAGCGGGAGCTTATGAGCAGTTCTTC; CDR3aa: CASSQEGGLAGAYEQFF
j_gene: TRBJ2-2; abundance: NA; v_gene: TRBV7-3; d_gene: TRBD2; CDR3nt: TGTGCCAGCAGCTTAAGCTCTAGCGGGAGGAACACCGGGGAGCTGTTTTTT; CDR3aa: CASSLSSSGRNTGELFF
j_gene: TRBJ1-4; abundance: NA; v_gene: TRBV28; d_gene: TRBD1; CDR3nt: TGTGCCAGCAGTTTCGACGGTCGGACAGGGTATAATGAAAAACTGTTTTTT; CDR3aa: CASSFDGRTGYNEKLFF
j_gene: TRBJ2-7; abundance: NA; v_gene: TRBV25-1; d_gene: TRBD2; CDR3nt: TGTGCCAGCAGGGGGACTAGCGGCAGTTACGAGCAGTACTTC; CDR3aa: CASRGTSGSYEQYF
j_gene: TRBJ2-5; abundance: NA; v_gene: TRBV5-4; d_gene: TRBD1; CDR3nt: TGTGCCAGCAGTCTACAGGGGCAAGAGACCCAGTACTTC; CDR3aa: CASSLQGQETQYF
j_gene: TRBJ2-5; abundance: NA; v_gene: TRBV14; d_gene: NA; CDR3nt: TGTGCCAGCAGCCATATTGCAGGCTTGGAGACCCAGTACTTC; CDR3aa: CASSHIAGLETQYF
j_gene: TRBJ2-7; abundance: NA; v_gene: TRBV6-1; d_gene: NA; CDR3nt: TGTGCCGTGAGGGTGGGGACTTCCTACGAGCAGTACTTC; CDR3aa: CAVRVGTSYEQYF
j_gene: TRBJ2-1; abundance: NA; v_gene: TRBV4-2; d_gene: TRBD1; CDR3nt: TGTGCCAGCAGACCGGGACAGGGTATCGATGAGCAGTTCTTC; CDR3aa: CASRPGQGIDEQFF
j_gene: TRBJ1-5; abundance: few; v_gene: TRBV4-1; d_gene: TRBD1; CDR3nt: TGCGCCAGCGGAGGGACAGTAAATCAGCCCCAGCATTTT; CDR3aa: CASGGTVNQPQHF
j_gene: TRBJ2-1; abundance: NA; v_gene: TRBV5-4; d_gene: TRBD1; CDR3nt: TGTGCCAGCAGCTTGAGTGGGACAGGAATGGGCTATGAGCAGTTCTTC; CDR3aa: CASSLSGTGMGYEQFF
j_gene: TRBJ2-7; abundance: few; v_gene: TRBV4-1; d_gene: NA; CDR3nt: TGCGCCAGCAGCCAAGATGTAATTTTTCCCTACGAGCAGTACTTC; CDR3aa: CASSQDVIFPYEQYF
j_gene: TRBJ2-7; abundance: NA; v_gene: TRBV27; d_gene: NA; CDR3nt: TGTGCCAGCAGCAACCTAGGAGACAGCCCCTACGAGCAGTACTTC; CDR3aa: CASSNLGDSPYEQYF
j_gene: TRBJ2-3; abundance: NA; v_gene: TRBV5-1; d_gene: TRBD1; CDR3nt: TGCGCCAGCAGCTTGGCCTGGCAGGGGGTCCCATATACGCAGTATTTT; CDR3aa: CASSLAWQGVPYTQYF
j_gene: TRBJ2-1; abundance: NA; v_gene: TRBV11-1; d_gene: NA; CDR3nt: TGTGCCAGCAGCTTATTTAACAATGAGCAGTTCTTC; CDR3aa: CASSLFNNEQFF
j_gene: TRBJ2-7; abundance: NA; v_gene: TRBV5-1; d_gene: TRBD1; CDR3nt: TGCGCCAGCAGCCCCGACAGGGAGACCTACGAGCAGTACTTC; CDR3aa: CASSPDRETYEQYF
j_gene: TRBJ2-1; abundance: NA; v_gene: TRBV7-9; d_gene: TRBD2; CDR3nt: TGTGCCAGCAGCTTAGTGGCGGGAGGGCCTGTGAATGAGCAGTTCTTC; CDR3aa: CASSLVAGGPVNEQFF
j_gene: TRBJ2-7; abundance: NA; v_gene: TRBV27; d_gene: TRBD1; CDR3nt: TGTGCCAGCAGTAGACAGGGGTCCTACTCCTACGAGCAGTACTTC; CDR3aa: CASSRQGSYSYEQYF
j_gene: TRBJ2-7; abundance: NA; v_gene: TRBV2; d_gene: TRBD1; CDR3nt: TGTGCCAGCAGTCGGGACAGGGGCTCCTACGAGCAGTACTTC; CDR3aa: CASSRDRGSYEQYF
j_gene: TRBJ1-1; abundance: NA; v_gene: TRBV28; d_gene: NA; CDR3nt: TGTGCCAGCGGACCCATAAACTCGGGATTCGAGGCTTTCTTT; CDR3aa: CASGPINSGFEAFF